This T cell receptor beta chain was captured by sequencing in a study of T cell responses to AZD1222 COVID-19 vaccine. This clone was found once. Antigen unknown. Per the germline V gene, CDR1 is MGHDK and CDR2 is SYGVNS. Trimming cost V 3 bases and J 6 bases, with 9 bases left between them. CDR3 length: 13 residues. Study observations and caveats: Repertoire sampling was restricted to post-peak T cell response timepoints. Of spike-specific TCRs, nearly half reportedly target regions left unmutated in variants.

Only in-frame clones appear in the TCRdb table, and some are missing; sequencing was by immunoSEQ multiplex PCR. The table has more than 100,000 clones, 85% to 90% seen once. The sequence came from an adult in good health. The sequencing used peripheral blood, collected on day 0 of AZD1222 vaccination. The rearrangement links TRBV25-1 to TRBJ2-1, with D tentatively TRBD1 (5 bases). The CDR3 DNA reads TGTGCCAGCAGTGAGAGACAGTTCAATGAGCAGTTCTTC. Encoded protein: CASSERQFNEQFF.